These T cell receptor beta chains were read from a single sample in a study of blood T cell repertoires in COVID-19. The data were produced by immunoSEQ multiplex PCR, yet TCRdb's version contains in-frame clones alone and is incomplete. The sample lists around 400,000 clones, 70% to 90% occurring once. Sequenced sample: peripheral blood. The receptors shown here come from an older woman with COVID-19, enrolled during active disease. The CDR3 runs from the conserved cysteine through the conserved F or W. The D gene is left open where the match is weak. Clone size is stated in some rows and not others, as once, few, many or a class when expanded.

>TRBJ2-4|TRBD1|NA|TRBV5-8
TGTGCCAGCAGCTTAGACAGGGGGCTTGGCATTCAGTACTTC
CASSLDRGLGIQYF
>TRBJ2-5|TRBD2|NA|TRBV27
TGTGCCAGCAGTTTACGGCGGGGGGGGTCAGAGACCCAGTACTTC
CASSLRRGGSETQYF
>TRBJ1-4|TRBD1|NA|TRBV7-6
TGTGCCAGCACCGGGACAGGGGTCCTGAATGAAAAACTGTTTTTT
CASTGTGVLNEKLFF
>TRBJ2-1|NA|NA|TRBV5-1
TGCGCCAGCAGCTTCCCTGCGGGTGAGCAGTTCTTC
CASSFPAGEQFF
>TRBJ1-2|NA|NA|TRBV28
TGTGCCAGCCAAGTTTCCGGTAACTATGGCTACACCTTC
CASQVSGNYGYTF
>TRBJ1-2|TRBD1|NA|TRBV6-5
TGTGCCAGCGCTCTGGGACAGGGGTATGGCTACACCTTC
CASALGQGYGYTF
>TRBJ1-1|NA|NA|TRBV19
TGTGCCAGTAGTATCAGTTCGGGAAACACTGAAGCTTTCTTT
CASSISSGNTEAFF
>TRBJ1-4|TRBD1|NA|TRBV5-1
TGCGCCAGCAGCCCCCCCCTACAGGGGACGGATGAAAAACTGTTTTTT
CASSPPLQGTDEKLFF
>TRBJ2-1|NA|NA|TRBV3-1/TRBV3-2
TGTGCCAGCAGCCGACGGGGAGGGGGAGAGCAGTTCTTC
CASSRRGGGEQFF
>TRBJ1-3|NA|NA|TRBV19
TGTGCCAGTAGTATCTCCAACAGACCTATAGCTGGAAACACCATATATTTT
CASSISNRPIAGNTIYF
>TRBJ2-2|NA|NA|TRBV6-4
TGTGCCAGCAGTCCTGAGATCACCGGGGAGCTGTTTTTT
CASSPEITGELFF
>TRBJ2-2|TRBD1|NA|TRBV28
TGTGCCAGCGGTGGGCAGGGGGTACACCCCGCCGACACCGGGGAGCTGTTTTTT
CASGGQGVHPADTGELFF
>TRBJ1-2|NA|NA|TRBV4-1
TGCGCCAGCAGCCAAGACAGACAAAGACCGAACTATGGCTACACCTTC
CASSQDRQRPNYGYTF
>TRBJ2-3|TRBD2|NA|TRBV5-4
TGTGCCAGCAGCCGGCCCCCGGGGGGTAACACAGATACGCAGTATTTT
CASSRPPGGNTDTQYF
>TRBJ1-1|TRBD1|NA|TRBV27
TGTGCCAGCACCCGCCGACAGGGCTACACTGAAGCTTTCTTT
CASTRRQGYTEAFF
>TRBJ2-7|NA|NA|TRBV18
TGTGCCAGCTCAGGAGGAACCTACGAGCAGTACTTC
CASSGGTYEQYF
>TRBJ1-1|NA|NA|TRBV30
TGTGCCTGGAGAGGGGGGGGCACTGAAGCTTTCTTT
CAWRGGGTEAFF
>TRBJ2-5|TRBD2|NA|TRBV10-3
TGTGCCATCAGTGAGTCTGGCCTAGCGGGGGGAGAGACCCAGTACTTC
CAISESGLAGGETQYF
>TRBJ1-3|NA|NA|TRBV4-2
TGTGCCAGCAGCCCTCAACCCAGGGTAAACTCTGGAAACACCATATATTTT
CASSPQPRVNSGNTIYF
>TRBJ2-7|NA|NA|TRBV13
TGTGCCAGCAGCTCCCAGCGGACCTCCTACGAGCAGTACTTC
CASSSQRTSYEQYF
>TRBJ2-2|NA|NA|TRBV5-8
TGTGCCAGCAGCTTGGTCAGGGGATTGGACACCGGGGAGCTGTTTTTT
CASSLVRGLDTGELFF
>TRBJ2-7|NA|few|TRBV28
TGTGCCAGCTCTGGGCAGGGGCTACCCTACGAGCAGTACTTC
CASSGQGLPYEQYF
>TRBJ1-1|NA|NA|TRBV4-2
TGTGCCAGCAGCCAAGCAGGAGCCAGGGAAAACACTGAAGCTTTCTTT
CASSQAGARENTEAFF
>TRBJ2-5|TRBD1|NA|TRBV5-1
TGCGCCAGCAGCGAACAGGGGACGGCGACCCAGTACTTC
CASSEQGTATQYF
>TRBJ1-1|TRBD1|NA|TRBV19
TGTGCCAGTAGTATACAGGGGGCAAGTGAAGCTTTCTTT
CASSIQGASEAFF
>TRBJ2-2|NA|NA|TRBV19
TGTGCCAGTAGTATAGTGGGGGGACTCACCGGGGAGCTGTTTTTT
CASSIVGGLTGELFF
>TRBJ1-1|NA|NA|TRBV29-1
TGCAGCGTTGAAGAGTCCCGGGGGGCTTTCTTT
CSVEESRGAFF
>TRBJ2-5|NA|NA|TRBV6-5
TGTGCCAGCAGTTCTCCGGGAAAACGGACCCAGTACTTC
CASSSPGKRTQYF
>TRBJ2-6|NA|NA|TRBV2
TGTGCCAGCAGCTGGGGACACCTCTATTTTTCATCGGGGGCCAACGTCCTGACTTTC
CASSWGHLYFSSGANVLTF
>TRBJ1-1|TRBD1|NA|TRBV5-4
TGTGCCAGCAGCCCCTGGACAGGGGTGGGGACTGAAGCTTTCTTT
CASSPWTGVGTEAFF
>TRBJ2-7|TRBD2|NA|TRBV11-2
TGTGCCAGCAGCTTATTAGCGGGGGTCTCCTACGAGCAGTACTTC
CASSLLAGVSYEQYF
>TRBJ1-2|TRBD1|NA|TRBV4-1
TGCGCCAGCAGCCCCGCCGGGACAGGGGACTTCGGCTACACCTTC
CASSPAGTGDFGYTF
>TRBJ2-1|TRBD2|NA|TRBV7-3
TGTGCCAGCAGTCGGACTAGCGGATCCTACAATGAGCAGTTCTTC
CASSRTSGSYNEQFF
>TRBJ2-7|TRBD1|NA|TRBV25-1
TGTGCCAGCAGTAGCGACAGGGAAGGGCAGTACTTC
CASSSDREGQYF
>TRBJ2-7|NA|NA|TRBV19
TGTGCCAGTAGTAGGGCGCTAGCCCAATACGAGCAGTACTTC
CASSRALAQYEQYF
>TRBJ2-7|NA|few|TRBV4-1
TGCGCCAGCAGCCAACCTACTAGCAGGTACGAGCAGTACTTC
CASSQPTSRYEQYF
>TRBJ1-2|NA|NA|TRBV7-8
TGTGCCAGCAGCTTAGGTGCAGGTTGGGAGTATGGCTACACCTTC
CASSLGAGWEYGYTF
>TRBJ2-4|TRBD2|NA|TRBV3-1/TRBV3-2
TGTGCCAGCAGCCACTCTTTAGCGGGGGGGACCAAAAACATTCAGTACTTC
CASSHSLAGGTKNIQYF
>TRBJ2-7|NA|many|TRBV5-6
TGTGCCAGCAGCTTGGTATACTACGAGCAGTACTTC
CASSLVYYEQYF
>TRBJ1-2|TRBD1|NA|TRBV2
TGTGCCAGCAGAACAGGGGAACGAAACTATGGCTACACCTTC
CASRTGERNYGYTF
>TRBJ2-5|NA|NA|TRBV6-5
TGTGCCAGCTACGAACCCGGCAGGGAAGAGACCCAGTACTTC
CASYEPGREETQYF
>TRBJ2-1|TRBD2|NA|TRBV5-1
TGCGCCAGCAGCTTCTGGACTAGCGCTGGGCAGTTCTTC
CASSFWTSAGQFF
>TRBJ1-1|NA|NA|TRBV4-2
TGTGCCAGCAGCCAAGACACAGGACGGATGAACACTGAAGCTTTCTTT
CASSQDTGRMNTEAFF
>TRBJ2-5|TRBD2|NA|TRBV5-4
TGTGCCAGCAGCTTGTCGGGGGGGCCGGAGACCCAGTACTTC
CASSLSGGPETQYF
>TRBJ2-7|TRBD1|NA|TRBV7-9
TGTGCCAGCAGCGCACGACAGGGGGCTTCCGAGCAGTACTTC
CASSARQGASEQYF